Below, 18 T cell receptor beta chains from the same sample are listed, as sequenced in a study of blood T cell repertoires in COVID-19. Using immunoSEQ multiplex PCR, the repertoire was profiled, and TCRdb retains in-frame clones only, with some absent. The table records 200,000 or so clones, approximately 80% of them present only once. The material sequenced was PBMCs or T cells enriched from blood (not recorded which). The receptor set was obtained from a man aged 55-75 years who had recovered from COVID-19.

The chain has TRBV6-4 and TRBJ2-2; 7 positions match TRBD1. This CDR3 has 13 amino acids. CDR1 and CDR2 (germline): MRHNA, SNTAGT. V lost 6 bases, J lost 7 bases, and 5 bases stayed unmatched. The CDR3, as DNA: TGTGCCAGCAGCGAGGGGGCCCGCGGGGAGCTGTTTTTT. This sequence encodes CASSEGARGELFF.

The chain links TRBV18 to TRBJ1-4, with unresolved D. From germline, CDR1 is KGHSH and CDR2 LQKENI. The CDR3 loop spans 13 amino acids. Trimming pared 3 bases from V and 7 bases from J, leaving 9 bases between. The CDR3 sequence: CASSPSGSEKLFF. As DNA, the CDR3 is TGTGCCAGCTCACCCTCCGGTAGTGAAAAACTGTTTTTT.

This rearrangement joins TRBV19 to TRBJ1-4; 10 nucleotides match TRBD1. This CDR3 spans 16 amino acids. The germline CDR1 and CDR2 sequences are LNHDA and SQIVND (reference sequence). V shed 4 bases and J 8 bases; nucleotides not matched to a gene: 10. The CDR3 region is CASSTIPGQGKEKLFF. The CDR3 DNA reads TGTGCCAGTAGTACAATACCGGGACAGGGGAAGGAAAAACTGTTTTTT.

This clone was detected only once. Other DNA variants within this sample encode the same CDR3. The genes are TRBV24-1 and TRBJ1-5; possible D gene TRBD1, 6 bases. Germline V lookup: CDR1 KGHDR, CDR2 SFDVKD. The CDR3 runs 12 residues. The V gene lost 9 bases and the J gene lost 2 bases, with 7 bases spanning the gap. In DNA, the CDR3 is TGTGCCACCTCAGGGGGCAATCAGCCCCAGCATTTT. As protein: CATSGGNQPQHF.

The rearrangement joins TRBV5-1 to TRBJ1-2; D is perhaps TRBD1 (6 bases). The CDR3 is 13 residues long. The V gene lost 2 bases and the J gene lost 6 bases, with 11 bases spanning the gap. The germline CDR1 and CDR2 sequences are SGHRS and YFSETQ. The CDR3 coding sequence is TGCGCCAGCAGCTTACAGGGTTCAGATGGCTACACCTTC. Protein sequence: CASSLQGSDGYTF.

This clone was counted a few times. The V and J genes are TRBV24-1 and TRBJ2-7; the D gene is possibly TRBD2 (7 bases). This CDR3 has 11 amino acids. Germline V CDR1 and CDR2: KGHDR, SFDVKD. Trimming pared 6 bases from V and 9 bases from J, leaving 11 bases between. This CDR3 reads CATSSGGLQYF. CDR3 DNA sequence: TGTGCCACCAGTTCGGGGGGCCTGCAGTACTTC.

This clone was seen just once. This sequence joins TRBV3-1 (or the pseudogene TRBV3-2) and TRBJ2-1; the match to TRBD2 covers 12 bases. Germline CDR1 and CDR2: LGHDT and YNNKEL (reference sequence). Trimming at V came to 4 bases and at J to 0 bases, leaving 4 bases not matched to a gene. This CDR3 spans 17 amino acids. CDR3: CASSRRLAGDSYNEQFF. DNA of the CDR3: TGTGCCAGCAGCCGCCGACTAGCGGGGGACTCCTACAATGAGCAGTTCTTC.

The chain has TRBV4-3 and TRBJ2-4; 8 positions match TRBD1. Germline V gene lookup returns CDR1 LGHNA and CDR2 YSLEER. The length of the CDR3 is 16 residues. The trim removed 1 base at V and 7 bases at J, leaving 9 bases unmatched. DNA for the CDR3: TGCGCCAGCAGCCAAGGATCAGGGGGCGCTACGAACATTCAGTACTTC. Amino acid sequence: CASSQGSGGATNIQYF.

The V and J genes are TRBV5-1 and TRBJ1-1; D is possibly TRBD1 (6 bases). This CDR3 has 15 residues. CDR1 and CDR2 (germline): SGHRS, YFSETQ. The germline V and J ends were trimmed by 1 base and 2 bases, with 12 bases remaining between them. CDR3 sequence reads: CASSLSGQTNTEAFF. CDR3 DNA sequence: TGCGCCAGCAGCTTGAGTGGACAGACAAACACTGAAGCTTTCTTT.

CDR3 sequence (DNA): TGTGCCAGCACTGGCGGACTAGCGAGGAATGAGCAGTTCTTC. Translation: CASTGGLARNEQFF. The V call is TRBV6-5, the J call TRBJ2-1, with 9 bases that match TRBD2. The trim removed 7 bases at V and 7 bases at J, leaving 8 bases unmatched. Germline-derived CDR1 and CDR2 are MNHEY and SVGAGI. The CDR3 runs 14 residues.

This chain's CDR3 is CASSLRTGDISGNTIYF. CDR3 nucleotides: TGCGCCAGCAGCCTCCGGACAGGGGACATCTCTGGAAACACCATATATTTT. V is TRBV5-1 and J is TRBJ1-3; 9 nucleotides match TRBD1. Unmatched junction bases numbered 8, after V lost 4 bases and J lost 0 bases. Germline values: CDR1 SGHRS, CDR2 YFSETQ. This CDR3 spans 17 amino acids.

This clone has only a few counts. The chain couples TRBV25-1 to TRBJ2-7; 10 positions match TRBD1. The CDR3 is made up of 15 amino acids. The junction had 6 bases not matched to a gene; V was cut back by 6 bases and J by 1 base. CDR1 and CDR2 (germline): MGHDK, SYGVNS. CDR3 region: CASSRTGGGSYEQYF. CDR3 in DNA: TGTGCCAGCAGCAGGACAGGGGGGGGGTCCTACGAGCAGTACTTC.

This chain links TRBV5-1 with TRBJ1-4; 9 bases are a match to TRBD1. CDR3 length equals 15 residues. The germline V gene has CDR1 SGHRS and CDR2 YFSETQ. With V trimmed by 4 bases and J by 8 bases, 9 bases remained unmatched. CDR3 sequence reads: CASSAGQGWPEKLFF. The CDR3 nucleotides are TGCGCCAGCAGCGCGGGACAGGGCTGGCCGGAAAAACTGTTTTTT.

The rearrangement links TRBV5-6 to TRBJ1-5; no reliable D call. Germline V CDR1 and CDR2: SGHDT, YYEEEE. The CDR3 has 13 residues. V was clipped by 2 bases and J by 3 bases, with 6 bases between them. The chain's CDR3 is CASSLINNQPQHF. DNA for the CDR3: TGTGCCAGCAGCTTAATTAACAATCAGCCCCAGCATTTT.

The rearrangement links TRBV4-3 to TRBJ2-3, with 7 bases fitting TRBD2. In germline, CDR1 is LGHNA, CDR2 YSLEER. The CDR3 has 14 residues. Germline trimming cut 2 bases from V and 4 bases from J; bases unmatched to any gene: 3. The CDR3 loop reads CASSQSLASDTQYF. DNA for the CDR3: TGCGCCAGCAGCCAATCACTAGCGTCAGATACGCAGTATTTT.

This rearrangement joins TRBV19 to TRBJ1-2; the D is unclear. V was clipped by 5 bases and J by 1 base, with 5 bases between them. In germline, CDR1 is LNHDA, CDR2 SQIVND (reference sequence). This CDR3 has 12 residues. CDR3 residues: CASSPVNYGYTF. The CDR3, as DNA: TGTGCCAGTAGTCCAGTTAACTATGGCTACACCTTC. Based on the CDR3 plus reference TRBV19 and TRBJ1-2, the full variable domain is DGGITQSPKYLFRKEGQNVTLSCEQNLNHDAMYWYRQDPGQGLRLIYYSQIVNDFQKGDIAEGYSVSREKKESFPLTVTSAQKNPTAFYLCASSPVNYGYTFGSGTRLTVV.

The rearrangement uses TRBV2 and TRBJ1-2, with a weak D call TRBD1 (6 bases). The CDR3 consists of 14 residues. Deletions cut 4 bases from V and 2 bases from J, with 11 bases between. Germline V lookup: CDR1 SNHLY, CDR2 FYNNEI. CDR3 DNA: TGTGCCAGCAGTGCGCTCGGACAGAACTATGGCTACACCTTC. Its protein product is CASSALGQNYGYTF.

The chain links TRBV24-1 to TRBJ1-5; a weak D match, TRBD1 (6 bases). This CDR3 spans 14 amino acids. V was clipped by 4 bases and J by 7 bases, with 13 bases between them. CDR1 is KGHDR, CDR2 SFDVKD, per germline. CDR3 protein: CATSENRVGQPQHF. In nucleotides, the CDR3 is TGTGCCACCAGTGAAAACAGGGTCGGGCAGCCCCAGCATTTT.